Listed here is a single T cell receptor beta chain. The germline gene is not matched at one end of the junction; a read error may be the cause. The data derive from a study of T cell responses to AZD1222 COVID-19 vaccine. Overall study: Timing groups of about 4 and about 12 weeks for second doses were pooled.

This CDR3 is built from 13 residues. Looked up from germline, CDR1 is GTSNPN and CDR2 is SVGIG (reference sequence). Data came from immunoSEQ multiplex PCR; TCRdb stores just in-frame clones and leaves some out. The sample comprises roughly 180,000 clones, around 92% of which are singletons, and about 9.2% rests with the top ten. The sequence came from an adult in good health. This rearrangement joins TRBV30 to TRBJ2-2; D gene unclear. The specimen comprised peripheral blood, sampled on day 0 of AZD1222 vaccination. The CDR3 DNA reads TGTGCCTGGAACCTAATAAACACCGAGGAGCTGTTTTTT. As protein: CAWNLINTEELFF.